The next 3 T cell receptor beta chains were all read from a single sample in a study of cytomegalovirus exposure and HLA in healthy donors. Primers for the PCR totalled 60 Vbeta and 13 Jbeta. Libraries were prepared by immunoSEQ multiplex PCR; TCRdb keeps only in-frame clonotypes and omits some of them. This table has approximately 190,000 clones, around 90% appearing once. Sample: PBMCs. These receptors came from a boy aged 2 to 10 in good health and CMV-seronegative.

CDR3: CASGSGTEAFF. CDR3 sequence (DNA): TGTGCCAGCGGGTCCGGGACTGAAGCTTTCTTT. J is TRBJ1-1 and V is TRBV28; unclear D gene. Germline V gives CDR1 MDHEN, CDR2 SYDVKM. The V end lost 8 bases, the J end lost 5 bases, and 9 bases lay between the germline ends. CDR3 length: 11 amino acids.

This sequence joins TRBV11-2 and TRBJ2-3; TRBD2 matches at 7 bases. CDR3 length: 17 residues. Germline V CDR1 and CDR2: SGHAT, FQNNGV. After removal of 4 bases from V and 0 bases from J, the junction contained 10 bases not matched to a gene. The CDR3 reads CASSSYPSSGSTDTQYF. In DNA, the CDR3 is TGTGCCAGCAGCTCGTACCCCTCTAGCGGTAGCACAGATACGCAGTATTTT.

The chain uses TRBV19 and TRBJ2-7; perhaps TRBD1 as D (6 bases). This CDR3 is 14 amino acids long. Per the germline V gene, CDR1 is LNHDA and CDR2 is SQIVND (reference sequence). Trimming removed 4 bases from V and 6 bases from J, with 16 bases in between. The CDR3 bases are TGTGCCAGTAGTACCCCCCTACAGGGACGCGAGCAGTACTTC. As protein: CASSTPLQGREQYF.